Shown below are 9 T cell receptor beta chains from a single sample sequenced in a study of blood T cell repertoires in COVID-19. Sequencing used immunoSEQ multiplex PCR; TCRdb keeps in-frame clones, though not all of them. The sample includes a few hundred thousand clones, 85% to 90% of them seen just once. Sample: peripheral blood. These receptors were taken from a woman in her thirties or forties who had recovered from COVID-19.

The chain employs TRBV5-4 and TRBJ2-3; TRBD2 aligns across 9 bases. Germline lookup yields CDR1 SGHNT and CDR2 YYREEE (reference sequence). J was trimmed by 10 bases and V by 4 bases; bases with no gene match: 13. CDR3 length equals 15 residues. CDR3 in amino acids: CASSPTSGPQTAQYF. In DNA form, the CDR3 reads TGTGCCAGCAGCCCGACTAGCGGCCCACAAACCGCGCAGTATTTT.

The chain has TRBV28 and TRBJ1-1; the D is unclear. From germline, CDR1 is MDHEN and CDR2 SYDVKM. Trimming took off 1 base at V and 8 bases at J, with 14 bases between the two ends. The CDR3 contains 14 residues. CDR3 amino acids: CASSLLTPQREAFF. CDR3 sequence (DNA): TGTGCCAGCAGTTTATTAACTCCTCAGCGCGAAGCTTTCTTT. The entire variable domain, with the rest obtained from reference TRBV28 and TRBJ1-1, is as follows: DVKVTQSSRYLVKRTGEKVFLECVQDMDHENMFWYRQDPGLGLRLIYFSYDVKMKEKGDIPEGYSVSREKKERFSLILESASTNQTSMYLCASSLLTPQREAFFGQGTRLTVV.

The rearrangement uses TRBV5-4 and TRBJ2-5; 8 positions match TRBD1. The CDR3 runs 16 residues. CDR1 SGHNT and CDR2 YYREEE come from the germline V gene (reference sequence). V lost 4 bases to trimming and J lost 1 base; unmatched junction nucleotides: 9. CDR3 sequence reads: CASSKRYRGAQETQYF. CDR3 bases: TGTGCCAGCAGCAAAAGATACAGGGGGGCCCAAGAGACCCAGTACTTC.

In nucleotides, the CDR3 is TGTGCCAGCAGTGAACAGGGCGGGATAAATGAAAAACTGTTTTTT. Translating it yields CASSEQGGINEKLFF. V usage is TRBV6-1 and J usage is TRBJ1-4; tentatively, D is TRBD1 (5 bases). In germline, CDR1 is MNHNS, CDR2 SASEGT. The length of the CDR3 is 15 residues. The ends were cut back, 2 bases at V and 5 bases at J, with 12 bases in the middle.

This clone occurred once. The chain uses TRBV5-4 and TRBJ1-3; 8 bases line up with TRBD1. The CDR3 has 16 amino acids. The germline CDR1 and CDR2 sequences are SGHNT and YYREEE (reference sequence). V lost 4 bases to trimming and J lost 1 base; unmatched junction nucleotides: 7. The CDR3 loop reads CASSPGGSGSGNTIYF. In DNA, the CDR3 is TGTGCCAGCAGCCCAGGGGGCTCAGGGTCTGGAAACACCATATATTTT.

This chain links TRBV3-1 (or the pseudogene TRBV3-2) with TRBJ2-7; tentative D call: TRBD2 (5 bases). This CDR3 contains 14 residues. CDR1 and CDR2 (germline): LGHDT, YNNKEL (reference sequence). V lost 1 base and J lost 1, with 8 bases in between. The CDR3 spells CASSQVGISYEQYF. The CDR3 region has the DNA TGTGCCAGCAGCCAAGTCGGGATTTCCTACGAGCAGTACTTC.

The gene calls are TRBV12-3 or TRBV12-4 and TRBJ1-3, with D hard to call. The CDR3 loop spans 13 amino acids. V lost 6 bases and J 0 bases, leaving 6 bases between the germline ends. CDR3 region: CASSSFSGNTIYF. The CDR3 DNA follows: TGTGCCAGCAGCTCCTTCTCTGGAAACACCATATATTTT.

The chain links TRBV7-2 to TRBJ1-2; 8 nucleotides align to TRBD1. The CDR3 totals 13 residues. V lost 5 bases, J lost 8 bases, and 7 bases stayed unmatched. Germline CDR1 reads SGHTA; CDR2 reads FQGNSA. The CDR3 DNA follows: TGTGCCAGCAGCCAAAAGACAGGGGAAGGCTACACCTTC. It translates to CASSQKTGEGYTF.

The chain carries TRBV2 and TRBJ1-6; 7 bases agree with TRBD1. Germline V gene sequence: CDR1 SNHLY, CDR2 FYNNEI. V dropped 5 bases and J dropped 9; count of bases not matched to a gene: 10. The CDR3 runs 15 residues. This CDR3 reads CASSTTGAIGSPLHF. In DNA, the CDR3 is TGTGCCAGCAGTACTACAGGGGCAATCGGTTCACCCCTCCACTTT.